Presented here are 18 T cell receptor beta chains from one specimen sequenced in a study of blood T cell repertoires in COVID-19. Sequencing was performed with immunoSEQ multiplex PCR; in TCRdb, only in-frame clones are kept and a portion is missing. The repertoire consists of about 230,000 clones, with 88% occurring once and the leading ten covering about 3.5%. Sequenced sample: PBMCs or T cells enriched from blood (not recorded which). Receptors were obtained from a woman younger than 45 who had been exposed to COVID-19.

This chain connects TRBV10-1 to TRBJ1-1; unclear D gene. V was cut by 7 bases and J by 3 bases, with 9 bases left in between. Germline-derived CDR1 and CDR2 are WNHNN and SYGVQD (reference sequence). The CDR3 contains 12 residues. The chain's CDR3 is CASTSLDTEAFF. The CDR3 DNA is TGCGCCAGCACTTCATTAGACACTGAAGCTTTCTTT.

This chain links TRBV4-1 with TRBJ2-2; perhaps TRBD2 as D (6 bases). The germline V and J ends were trimmed by 7 bases and 2 bases, with 23 bases remaining between them. Germline-derived CDR1 and CDR2 are MGHRA and YSYEKL. The CDR3 totals 18 residues. The CDR3 nucleotides read TGCGCCAGCAATCAGAACTCGGGGGTTTTGCGAAACACCGGGGAGCTGTTTTTT. Translation: CASNQNSGVLRNTGELFF.

This clone came up a few times. The chain carries TRBV6-5 and TRBJ1-1; possibly TRBD1 for D (5 bases). Trimming took off 5 bases at V and 8 bases at J, with 9 bases between the two ends. The CDR3 runs 11 residues. Germline V lookup: CDR1 MNHEY, CDR2 SVGAGI. The CDR3 here is CASSRQFEAFF. The CDR3 DNA is TGTGCCAGCAGTAGACAGTTCGAAGCTTTCTTT.

The V call is TRBV19, the J call TRBJ1-1, with D tentatively TRBD1 (5 bases). CDR3 length: 13 residues. Trimming pared 3 bases from V and 1 base from J, leaving 6 bases between. CDR1 is LNHDA and CDR2 is SQIVND in the germline V gene (reference sequence). CDR3 protein: CASSIDRNTEAFF. The CDR3 DNA sequence: TGTGCCAGTAGTATCGACAGGAACACTGAAGCTTTCTTT. The whole variable domain, remainder taken from reference TRBV19 and TRBJ1-1, is DGGITQSPKYLFRKEGQNVTLSCEQNLNHDAMYWYRQDPGQGLRLIYYSQIVNDFQKGDIAEGYSVSREKKESFPLTVTSAQKNPTAFYLCASSIDRNTEAFFGQGTRLTVV.

The chain carries TRBV14 and TRBJ2-7, with TRBD2 matching over 10 bases. Germline V gene data show CDR1 as SGHDN and CDR2 as FVKESK. V shed 4 bases and J 7 bases; nucleotides not matched to a gene: 10. The CDR3 covers 15 residues. CDR3 protein: CASSLTAGGRREQYF. As DNA, the CDR3 is TGTGCCAGCAGCCTGACAGCGGGAGGGCGAAGGGAGCAGTACTTC.

The chain recombines TRBV5-1 with TRBJ2-3; D may be TRBD2 (7 bases). Per the germline V gene, CDR1 is SGHRS and CDR2 is YFSETQ. With 6 bases removed from V and 0 bases from J, the gap between germline ends came to 14 bases. The CDR3 consists of 15 residues. CDR3 DNA: TGCGCCAGCACCTCGGCGGGGGCTAGCACAGATACGCAGTATTTT. It codes for CASTSAGASTDTQYF.

This rearrangement joins TRBV5-1 to TRBJ1-1, with 9 bases lining up with TRBD1. This CDR3 contains 16 residues. Germline V gene data show CDR1 as SGHRS and CDR2 as YFSETQ. Unmatched junction bases numbered 10, after V lost 4 bases and J lost 3 bases. CDR3 region: CASSVQPGQGHTEAFF. For the CDR3, the DNA is TGCGCCAGCAGCGTTCAACCGGGACAGGGACACACTGAAGCTTTCTTT.

The chain employs TRBV14 and TRBJ1-5, with D uncertain. The CDR3 sequence is 14 residues long. Per germline, CDR1 SGHDN and CDR2 FVKESK. The V gene lost 6 bases and the J gene lost 3 bases, with 12 bases spanning the gap. The CDR3 DNA reads TGTGCCAGCAGTCATTCGGGAAACAATCAGCCCCAGCATTTT. Protein sequence: CASSHSGNNQPQHF.

The V gene is TRBV5-5, the J gene TRBJ1-1; weak D call: TRBD1 (5 bases). The germline V gene encodes CDR1 SGHKS and CDR2 YYEKEE (reference sequence). The CDR3 is 13 residues long. Trimming stripped 0 bases from V and 4 bases from J, with 7 bases between. The CDR3 here is CASSLGRGTEAFF. CDR3 bases: TGTGCCAGCAGCTTGGGGAGGGGCACTGAAGCTTTCTTT.

The table lists this clone with a count of one. The genes are TRBV20-1 and TRBJ1-2; no firm D call. Germline CDR1 and CDR2: DFQATT and SNEGSKA (reference sequence). The CDR3 spans 13 residues. Deletions cut 3 bases from V and 1 base from J, with 9 bases between. The CDR3 loop is CSASRRSNYGYTF. In DNA form, the CDR3 reads TGCAGTGCTAGTCGGAGGAGTAACTATGGCTACACCTTC.

This chain uses TRBV29-1 with TRBJ1-1; D perhaps matches TRBD1 (5 bases). V shed 5 bases and J shed 5 bases, with 15 bases lying between them. Germline V lookup: CDR1 SQVTM, CDR2 ANQGSEA. The CDR3 runs 13 residues. The CDR3 sequence is CSVSVGRGTEAFF. Here the CDR3 DNA reads TGCAGCGTTTCCGTAGGGCGGGGGACTGAAGCTTTCTTT.

The chain carries TRBV5-1 and TRBJ1-2, with D possibly matching TRBD1 (6 bases). The CDR3 is made up of 15 amino acids. The V end lost 0 bases, the J end lost 7 bases, and 16 bases lay between the germline ends. Germline CDR1 is SGHRS and CDR2 is YFSETQ. The CDR3 DNA is TGCGCCAGCAGCTTGGCCGCCCCAGGGGCTGGTGGCTACACCTTC. Encoded protein: CASSLAAPGAGGYTF.

The chain joins TRBV19 to TRBJ1-1; 10 nucleotides align to TRBD1. Unmatched junction bases numbered 3, after V lost 2 bases and J lost 0 bases. The CDR3 is 16 residues long. Germline V gene lookup returns CDR1 LNHDA and CDR2 SQIVND (reference sequence). The CDR3, as DNA: TGTGCCAGTAGTATATCGGGGACAGGGGTGAACACTGAAGCTTTCTTT. Amino acid sequence: CASSISGTGVNTEAFF.

This clone was seen only once. V gene TRBV5-4 combines with J gene TRBJ1-1; maybe TRBD1 (5 bases). This CDR3 is built from 14 residues. The V end was cut by 4 bases, the J end by 1 base, with 11 bases between. From germline, CDR1 is SGHNT and CDR2 YYREEE (reference sequence). The CDR3 sequence is CASSGRVPNTEAFF. DNA of the CDR3: TGTGCCAGCAGCGGCAGGGTCCCGAACACTGAAGCTTTCTTT.

The chain links TRBV19 to TRBJ2-1; 9 bases map to TRBD2. J gave up 6 bases and V 6 bases, and 12 bases lay outside the gene matches. The CDR3 contains 16 residues. CDR1 and CDR2 from the germline V gene are LNHDA and SQIVND (reference sequence). The CDR3 DNA reads as TGTGCCAGTAGAGGCGGGAGGGCCTGGATTGGCAATGAGCAGTTCTTC. Residues: CASRGGRAWIGNEQFF.

The gene calls are TRBV11-3 and TRBJ2-5; D is undetermined. CDR1 SGHNT and CDR2 YENEEA come from the germline V gene. The V end lost 0 bases, the J end lost 4 bases, and 6 bases lay between the germline ends. The CDR3 runs 13 residues. CDR3 sequence: CASSLEHRETQYF. In DNA form, the CDR3 reads TGTGCCAGCAGCTTAGAACACAGAGAGACCCAGTACTTC.

The table lists this clone with a count of one. The chain uses TRBV28 and TRBJ1-1, with a tentative D call TRBD1 (5 bases). The germline V and J ends were trimmed by 5 bases and 3 bases, with 13 bases remaining between them. The CDR3 runs 14 residues. Germline V lookup: CDR1 MDHEN, CDR2 SYDVKM. The CDR3: CASSSRGLYTEAFF. The CDR3 DNA reads TGTGCCAGCAGTAGTAGGGGTCTGTACACTGAAGCTTTCTTT.

The chain links TRBV5-1 to TRBJ2-3, with 12 positions matching TRBD2. CDR3 length: 15 residues. V was clipped by 4 bases and J by 6 bases; unmatched bases: 6. Germline V CDR1 and CDR2: SGHRS, YFSETQ. In nucleotides, the CDR3 is TGCGCCAGCAGCCCGACTAGCGGGAGCGTTGATACGCAGTATTTT. This sequence encodes CASSPTSGSVDTQYF.